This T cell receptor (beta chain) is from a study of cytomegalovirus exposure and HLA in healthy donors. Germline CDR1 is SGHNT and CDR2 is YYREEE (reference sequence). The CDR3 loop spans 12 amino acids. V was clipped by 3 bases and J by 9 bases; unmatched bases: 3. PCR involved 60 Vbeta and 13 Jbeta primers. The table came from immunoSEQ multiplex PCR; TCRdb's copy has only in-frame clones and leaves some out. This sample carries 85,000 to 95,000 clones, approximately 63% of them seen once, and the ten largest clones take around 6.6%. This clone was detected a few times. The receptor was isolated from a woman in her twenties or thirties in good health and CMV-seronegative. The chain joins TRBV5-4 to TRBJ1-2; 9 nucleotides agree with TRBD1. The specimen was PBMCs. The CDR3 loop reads CASSWDRASYTF. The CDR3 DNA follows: TGTGCCAGCAGCTGGGACAGGGCGAGCTACACCTTC.